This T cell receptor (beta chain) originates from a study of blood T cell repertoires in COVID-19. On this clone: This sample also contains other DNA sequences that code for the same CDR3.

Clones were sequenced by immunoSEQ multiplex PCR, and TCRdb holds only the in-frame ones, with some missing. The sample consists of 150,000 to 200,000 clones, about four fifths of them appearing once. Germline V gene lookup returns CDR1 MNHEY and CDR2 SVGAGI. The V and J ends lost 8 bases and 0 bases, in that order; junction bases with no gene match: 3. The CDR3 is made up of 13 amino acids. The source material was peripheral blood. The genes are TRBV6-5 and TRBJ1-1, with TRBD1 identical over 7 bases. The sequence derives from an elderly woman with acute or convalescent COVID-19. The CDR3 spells CASRGQLNTEAFF. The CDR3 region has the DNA TGTGCCAGCCGGGGACAGCTGAACACTGAAGCTTTCTTT.